Presented here are 11 T cell receptor beta chains from one specimen sequenced in a study of cytomegalovirus exposure and HLA in healthy donors. Amplification used 60 Vbeta primers and 13 Jbeta primers. Assay used: immunoSEQ multiplex PCR; TCRdb lists only in-frame clones, some missing. The table has roughly 100,000 clones, roughly four fifths seen once. The sample taken for sequencing was PBMCs. The receptors here all came from a man aged 45 to 65 in good health and CMV-seronegative.

The gene calls are TRBV19 and TRBJ2-6; the match to TRBD1 covers 9 bases. The germline V gene has CDR1 LNHDA and CDR2 SQIVND (reference sequence). The V and J ends lost 2 bases and 3 bases, in that order; junction bases with no gene match: 8. CDR3 length equals 18 residues. The CDR3 sequence is CASSILGQGVDGANVLTF. In nucleotides, the CDR3 is TGTGCCAGTAGTATACTGGGACAGGGAGTAGATGGGGCCAACGTCCTGACTTTC.

This rearrangement joins TRBV5-4 to TRBJ2-3; a possible D gene is TRBD2 (7 bases). V lost 4 bases, J lost 4 bases, and 13 bases lay in between. The CDR3 length is 14 residues. CDR1 is SGHNT and CDR2 is YYREEE in the germline V gene (reference sequence). The CDR3 region has the DNA TGTGCCAGCAGCCCTAAGGGGGGGTCAGATACGCAGTATTTT. Residues: CASSPKGGSDTQYF.

This clone appeared a single time. This sequence joins TRBV7-2 and TRBJ2-3, with 10 bases fitting TRBD2. CDR1 and CDR2 (germline): SGHTA, FQGNSA. This CDR3 region has 15 residues. V lost 3 bases and J lost 5; bases outside the gene matches: 5. DNA of the CDR3: TGTGCCAGCAGCTTTAGCGGGGGGAGGGGAGATACGCAGTATTTT. Protein product: CASSFSGGRGDTQYF.

The V and J genes are TRBV5-4 and TRBJ2-1, with D perhaps TRBD2 (5 bases). This CDR3 is 13 amino acids long. Germline CDR1 reads SGHNT; CDR2 reads YYREEE (reference sequence). Trimming stripped 1 base from V and 5 bases from J, with 7 bases between. The CDR3 DNA sequence: TGTGCCAGCAGCTTGATCGGGGACAATGAGCAGTTCTTC. Translated: CASSLIGDNEQFF.

V gene TRBV10-3 combines with J gene TRBJ1-1; D uncertain. Looked up from germline, CDR1 is ENHRY and CDR2 is SYGVKD. Trimming cost V 5 bases and J 0 bases, with 10 bases left between them. The CDR3 is 14 residues long. The CDR3, as DNA: TGTGCCATCAGTCCCGCAGAAATGAACACTGAAGCTTTCTTT. Amino acids: CAISPAEMNTEAFF.

This chain connects TRBV5-1 to TRBJ2-3; TRBD2 aligns across 9 bases. From germline, CDR1 is SGHRS and CDR2 YFSETQ. The CDR3 loop spans 16 amino acids. J was trimmed by 0 bases and V by 6 bases; bases with no gene match: 8. As DNA, the CDR3 is TGCGCCAGCACAGGAGCGGGGGGCAGTAGCACAGATACGCAGTATTTT. It yields the protein CASTGAGGSSTDTQYF.

This clone appeared a few times. The chain joins TRBV27 to TRBJ1-3; D gene uncertain. CDR1 and CDR2 (germline): MNHEY, SMNVEV (reference sequence). The V end lost 5 bases, the J end lost 0 bases, and 17 bases lay between the germline ends. This CDR3 has 17 amino acids. CDR3 sequence (DNA): TGTGCCAGCAGTCCCATCCCAGGCTCTCGCTCTGGAAACACCATATATTTT. Encoded protein: CASSPIPGSRSGNTIYF.

The chain couples TRBV5-4 to TRBJ1-2; 10 bases line up with TRBD1. The V gene end was trimmed by 4 bases and the J gene end by 5 bases; junction bases not matched to a gene: 5. This CDR3 is built from 14 residues. Germline CDR1 is SGHNT and CDR2 is YYREEE (reference sequence). CDR3 nucleotide sequence: TGTGCCAGCAGCCAAAGGACAGGGGGATATGGCTACACCTTC. It translates to CASSQRTGGYGYTF.

The CDR3: CASSLGLVQDTTGELFF. The CDR3 nucleotides read TGTGCCAGCAGCTTAGGTCTGGTGCAGGATACTACCGGGGAGCTGTTTTTT. The rearrangement links TRBV7-3 to TRBJ2-2; the D is unclear. With 2 bases removed from V and 5 bases from J, the gap between germline ends came to 18 bases. The CDR3 spans 17 residues. Per germline, CDR1 SGHTA and CDR2 FQGTGA.

The rearrangement links TRBV5-5 to TRBJ2-3; D is perhaps TRBD1 (5 bases). Germline V gene lookup returns CDR1 SGHKS and CDR2 YYEKEE (reference sequence). CDR3 size: 13 residues. Trimming pared 4 bases from V and 6 bases from J, leaving 12 bases between. The CDR3 DNA is TGTGCCAGCAGCCCGCAGGGATCCGATACGCAGTATTTT. Protein: CASSPQGSDTQYF. Drawing the rest from reference TRBV5-5 and TRBJ2-3, the complete variable domain is DAGVTQSPTHLIKTRGQQVTLRCSPISGHKSVSWYQQVLGQGPQFIFQYYEKEERGRGNFPDRFSARQFPNYSSELNVNALLLGDSALYLCASSPQGSDTQYFGPGTRLTVL.

This rearrangement joins TRBV5-1 to TRBJ1-3; D may be TRBD1 (6 bases). Germline CDR1 reads SGHRS; CDR2 reads YFSETQ. The CDR3 is 16 residues long. Trimming removed 5 bases from V and 0 bases from J, with 15 bases in between. The CDR3 nucleotides read TGCGCCAGCAGTGTTGGACCAGGGGACTCTGGAAACACCATATATTTT. Translating it yields CASSVGPGDSGNTIYF.